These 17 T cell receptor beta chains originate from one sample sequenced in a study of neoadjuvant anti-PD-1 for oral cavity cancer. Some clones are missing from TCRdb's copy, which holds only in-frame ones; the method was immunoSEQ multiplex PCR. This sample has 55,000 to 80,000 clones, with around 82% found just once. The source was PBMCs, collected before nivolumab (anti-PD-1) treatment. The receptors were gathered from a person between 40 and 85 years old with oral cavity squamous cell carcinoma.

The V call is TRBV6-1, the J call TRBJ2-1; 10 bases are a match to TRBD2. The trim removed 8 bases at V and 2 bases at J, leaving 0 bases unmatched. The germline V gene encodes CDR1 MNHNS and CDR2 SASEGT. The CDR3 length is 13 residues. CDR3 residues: CASGLAAYNEQFF. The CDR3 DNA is TGTGCCAGCGGACTAGCGGCCTACAATGAGCAGTTCTTC.

CDR3 sequence (DNA): TGTGCCAGCACCTCCCTAGCGGGAGGGATTCACTACGAGCAGTACTTC. Translating gives CASTSLAGGIHYEQYF. The chain employs TRBV27 and TRBJ2-7; 12 positions agree with TRBD2. Per germline, CDR1 MNHEY and CDR2 SMNVEV (reference sequence). The CDR3 runs 16 residues. V was pared by 7 bases and J by 3 bases, with 10 bases of the junction left unmatched.

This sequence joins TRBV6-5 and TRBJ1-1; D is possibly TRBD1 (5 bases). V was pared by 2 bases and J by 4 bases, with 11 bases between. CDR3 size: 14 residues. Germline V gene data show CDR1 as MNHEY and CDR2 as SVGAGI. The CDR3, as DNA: TGTGCCAGCAGTTACAGGGGAGGGACCACTGAAGCTTTCTTT. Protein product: CASSYRGGTTEAFF.

CDR3 loop: CASSLSSGGGGITETQYF. The DNA for the CDR3 is TGTGCCAGCAGTTTATCATCCGGAGGGGGCGGGATTACGGAGACCCAGTACTTC. The genes are TRBV27 and TRBJ2-5; tentative D call: TRBD1 (7 bases). This CDR3 has 18 residues. In germline, CDR1 is MNHEY, CDR2 SMNVEV (reference sequence). V was cut by 0 bases and J by 5 bases, with 22 bases left in between.

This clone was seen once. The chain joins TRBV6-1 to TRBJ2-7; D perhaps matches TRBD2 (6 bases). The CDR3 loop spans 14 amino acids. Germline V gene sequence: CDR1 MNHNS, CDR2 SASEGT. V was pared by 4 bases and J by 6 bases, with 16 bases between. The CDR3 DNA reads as TGTGCCAGCAGTGGATCTAGCGACCCTTCCGAGCAGTACTTC. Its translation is CASSGSSDPSEQYF.

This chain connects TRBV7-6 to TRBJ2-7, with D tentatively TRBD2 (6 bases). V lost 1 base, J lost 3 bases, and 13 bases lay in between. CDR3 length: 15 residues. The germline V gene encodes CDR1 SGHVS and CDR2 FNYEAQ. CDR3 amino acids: CASSLGGGNVYEQYF. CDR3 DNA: TGTGCCAGCAGCTTAGGTGGCGGGAACGTCTACGAGCAGTACTTC.

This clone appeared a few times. CDR3 amino acids: CASSQASEGVNYGYTF. The CDR3 coding sequence is TGCGCCAGCAGCCAAGCCTCAGAGGGGGTAAACTATGGCTACACCTTC. The gene calls are TRBV4-1 and TRBJ1-2, with D possibly TRBD1 on 6 matching bases. Germline V gives CDR1 MGHRA, CDR2 YSYEKL. Trimming took 1 base from V and 2 from J, leaving 14 bases between them. This CDR3 is 16 amino acids long.

The CDR3 reads CASSPGTGRNTGELFF. The CDR3 DNA follows: TGTGCCAGCAGCCCCGGGACAGGGCGAAACACCGGGGAGCTGTTTTTT. The V gene is TRBV5-4, the J gene TRBJ2-2; 9 positions agree with TRBD1. CDR3 length equals 16 residues. J gave up 2 bases and V 4 bases, and 6 bases lay outside the gene matches. Per germline, CDR1 SGHNT and CDR2 YYREEE (reference sequence).

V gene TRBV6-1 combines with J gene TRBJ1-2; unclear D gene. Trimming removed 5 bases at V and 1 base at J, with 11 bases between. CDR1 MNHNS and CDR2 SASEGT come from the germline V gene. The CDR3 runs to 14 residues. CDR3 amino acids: CASSPPSGNYGYTF. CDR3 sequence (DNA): TGTGCCAGCAGTCCACCTTCGGGTAACTATGGCTACACCTTC.

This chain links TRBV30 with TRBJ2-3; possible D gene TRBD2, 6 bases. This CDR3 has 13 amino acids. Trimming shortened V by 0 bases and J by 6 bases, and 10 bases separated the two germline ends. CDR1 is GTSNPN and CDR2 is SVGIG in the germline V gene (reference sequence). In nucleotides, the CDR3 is TGTGCCTGGAGTGTACGAGGAGGGGATACGCAGTATTTT. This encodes CAWSVRGGDTQYF.

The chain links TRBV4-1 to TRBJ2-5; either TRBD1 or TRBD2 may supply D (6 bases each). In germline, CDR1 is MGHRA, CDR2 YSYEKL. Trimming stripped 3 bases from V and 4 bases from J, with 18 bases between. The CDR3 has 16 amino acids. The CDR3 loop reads CASSHEPGAVSETQYF. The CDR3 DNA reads TGCGCCAGCAGCCACGAGCCGGGGGCTGTATCAGAGACCCAGTACTTC.

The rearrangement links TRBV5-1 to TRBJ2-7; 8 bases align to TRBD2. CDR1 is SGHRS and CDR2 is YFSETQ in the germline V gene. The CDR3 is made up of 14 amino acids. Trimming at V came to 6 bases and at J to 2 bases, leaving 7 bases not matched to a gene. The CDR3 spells CASTLAGLPYEQYF. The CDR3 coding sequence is TGCGCCAGCACTCTAGCGGGCCTCCCCTACGAGCAGTACTTC.

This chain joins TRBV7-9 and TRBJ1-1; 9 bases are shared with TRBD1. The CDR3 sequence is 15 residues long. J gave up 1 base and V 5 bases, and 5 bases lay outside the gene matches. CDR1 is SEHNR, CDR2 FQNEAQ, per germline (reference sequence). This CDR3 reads CASSAQGQGNTEAFF. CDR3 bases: TGTGCCAGCAGCGCGCAGGGACAGGGGAACACTGAAGCTTTCTTT.

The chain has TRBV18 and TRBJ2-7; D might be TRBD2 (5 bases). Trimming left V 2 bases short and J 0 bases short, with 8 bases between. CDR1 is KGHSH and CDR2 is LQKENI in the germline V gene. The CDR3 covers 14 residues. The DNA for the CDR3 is TGTGCCAGCTCACCAATGGCGGGCTCCTACGAGCAGTACTTC. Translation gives CASSPMAGSYEQYF.

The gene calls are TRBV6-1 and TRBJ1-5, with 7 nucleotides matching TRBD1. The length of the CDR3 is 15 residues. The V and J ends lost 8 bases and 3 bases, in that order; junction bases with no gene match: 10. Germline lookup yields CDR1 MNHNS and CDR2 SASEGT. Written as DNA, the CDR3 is TGTGCCAGCGGGGGTCGGGACAGTATCAATCAGCCCCAGCATTTT. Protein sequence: CASGGRDSINQPQHF.

The CDR3 reads CASSSESNTEAFF. CDR3 bases: TGCGCCAGCAGCTCAGAGTCGAACACTGAAGCTTTCTTT. The genes are TRBV5-1 and TRBJ1-1; no definite D call. The CDR3 consists of 13 residues. V was clipped by 3 bases and J by 1 base, with 7 bases between them. Per the germline V gene, CDR1 is SGHRS and CDR2 is YFSETQ. The full variable domain, in which reference TRBV5-1 and TRBJ1-1 provide the parts outside the CDR3, is KAGVTQTPRYLIKTRGQQVTLSCSPISGHRSVSWYQQTPGQGLQFLFEYFSETQRNKGNFPGRFSGRQFSNSRSEMNVSTLELGDSALYLCASSSESNTEAFFGQGTRLTVV.

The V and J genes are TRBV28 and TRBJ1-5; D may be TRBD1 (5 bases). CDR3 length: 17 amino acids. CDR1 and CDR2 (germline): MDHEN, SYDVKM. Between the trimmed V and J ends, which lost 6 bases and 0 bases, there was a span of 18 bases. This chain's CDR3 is CASRVPDGGNSNQPQHF. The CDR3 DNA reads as TGTGCCAGCAGAGTTCCTGATGGGGGGAATAGCAATCAGCCCCAGCATTTT.